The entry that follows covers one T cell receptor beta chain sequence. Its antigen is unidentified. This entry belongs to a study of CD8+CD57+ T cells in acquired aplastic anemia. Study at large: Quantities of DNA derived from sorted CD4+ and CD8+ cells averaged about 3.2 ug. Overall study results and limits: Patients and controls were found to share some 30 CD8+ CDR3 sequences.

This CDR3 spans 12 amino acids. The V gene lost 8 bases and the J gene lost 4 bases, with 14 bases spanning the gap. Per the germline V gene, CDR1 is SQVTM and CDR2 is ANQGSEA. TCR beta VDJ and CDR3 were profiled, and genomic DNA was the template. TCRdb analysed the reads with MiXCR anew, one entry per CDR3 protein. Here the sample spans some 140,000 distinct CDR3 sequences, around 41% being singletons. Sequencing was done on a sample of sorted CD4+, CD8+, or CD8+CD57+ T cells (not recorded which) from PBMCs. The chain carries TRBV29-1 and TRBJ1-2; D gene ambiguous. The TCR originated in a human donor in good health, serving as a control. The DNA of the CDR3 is TGCAGCCCTACCCTCAGGCCCTATGGCTACACCTTC. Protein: CSPTLRPYGYTF. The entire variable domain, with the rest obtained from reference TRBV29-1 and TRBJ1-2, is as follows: SAVISQKPSRDICQRGTSLTIQCQVDSQVTMMFWYRQQPGQSLTLIATANQGSEATYESGFVIDKFPISRPNLTFSTLTVSNMSPEDSSIYLCSPTLRPYGYTFGSGTRLTVV.